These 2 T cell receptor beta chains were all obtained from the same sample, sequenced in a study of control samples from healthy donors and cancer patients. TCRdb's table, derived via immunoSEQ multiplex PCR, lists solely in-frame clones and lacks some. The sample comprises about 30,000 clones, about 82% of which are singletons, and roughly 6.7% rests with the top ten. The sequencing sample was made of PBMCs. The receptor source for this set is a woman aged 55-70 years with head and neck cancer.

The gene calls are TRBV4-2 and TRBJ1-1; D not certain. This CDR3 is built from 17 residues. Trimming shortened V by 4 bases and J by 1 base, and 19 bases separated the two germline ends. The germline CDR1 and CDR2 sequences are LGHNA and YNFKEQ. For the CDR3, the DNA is TGTGCCAGCAGCCCCCATGAGAGGGATTCAGGGAACACTGAAGCTTTCTTT. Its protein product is CASSPHERDSGNTEAFF.

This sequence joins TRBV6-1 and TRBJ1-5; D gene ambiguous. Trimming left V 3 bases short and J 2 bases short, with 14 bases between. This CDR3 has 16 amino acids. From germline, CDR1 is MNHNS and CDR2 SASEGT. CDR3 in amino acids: CASSDSLTFRNQPQHF. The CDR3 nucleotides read TGTGCCAGCAGTGATTCACTGACGTTCCGCAATCAGCCCCAGCATTTT.